Following are 13 T cell receptor beta chains from one sample sequenced in a study of control samples from healthy donors and cancer patients. This table comes from immunoSEQ multiplex PCR, and its TCRdb copy is limited to in-frame clones, with some not included. The table has approximately 37,000 clones, more than 85% seen once. Sequences were obtained from blood. All receptors derive from a woman aged 45-59 years in good health.

The chain has TRBV18 and TRBJ2-7; 9 bases are shared with TRBD1. This CDR3 spans 16 amino acids. Germline CDR1 reads KGHSH; CDR2 reads LQKENI. Germline trimming cut 2 bases from V and 7 bases from J; bases unmatched to any gene: 12. In DNA form, the CDR3 reads TGTGCCAGCTCACCAGGGACAGGGATACGGGGAGGAGAGCAGTACTTC. It translates to CASSPGTGIRGGEQYF.

The V call is TRBV19, the J call TRBJ1-3, with TRBD1 matching over 8 bases. V lost 3 bases, J lost 0 bases, and 4 bases stayed unmatched. Germline V gene lookup returns CDR1 LNHDA and CDR2 SQIVND (reference sequence). The CDR3 totals 16 residues. The CDR3 sequence: CASSIHGTGSGNTIYF. CDR3 nucleotides: TGTGCCAGTAGTATCCACGGGACAGGCTCTGGAAACACCATATATTTT. Complete variable domain (other parts from reference TRBV19 and TRBJ1-3): DGGITQSPKYLFRKEGQNVTLSCEQNLNHDAMYWYRQDPGQGLRLIYYSQIVNDFQKGDIAEGYSVSREKKESFPLTVTSAQKNPTAFYLCASSIHGTGSGNTIYFGEGSWLTVV.

This clone has a handful of counts. The gene calls are TRBV7-8 and TRBJ2-7; 9 bases agree with TRBD1. This CDR3 contains 14 residues. Germline CDR1 is SGHVS and CDR2 is FQNEAQ. The trim removed 5 bases at V and 7 bases at J, leaving 9 bases unmatched. The CDR3 protein is CASSATGGPREQYF. The CDR3, as DNA: TGTGCCAGCAGCGCCACAGGGGGCCCGCGTGAGCAGTACTTC.

This chain uses TRBV5-4 with TRBJ2-1; 8 bases agree with TRBD2. The CDR3 is 17 residues long. Germline-derived CDR1 and CDR2 are SGHNT and YYREEE (reference sequence). J was trimmed by 0 bases and V by 1 base; bases with no gene match: 6. For the CDR3, the DNA is TGTGCCAGCAGCTTGTTAAAGGCGGGGGGCTCCTACAATGAGCAGTTCTTC. This gives the protein CASSLLKAGGSYNEQFF.

The V gene is TRBV27, the J gene TRBJ2-7, with 12 bases lining up with TRBD1. The germline gives CDR1 MNHEY, CDR2 SMNVEV (reference sequence). Trimming at V came to 3 bases and at J to 4 bases, leaving 22 bases not matched to a gene. There are 21 residues in the CDR3. CDR3 amino acids: CASSLGTWDRGPPTPVYEQYF. CDR3 sequence (DNA): TGTGCCAGCAGTTTGGGGACCTGGGACAGGGGGCCTCCCACCCCCGTATACGAGCAGTACTTC.

The chain uses TRBV2 and TRBJ1-2; D is unresolved. Between the trimmed V and J ends, which lost 5 bases and 3 bases, there was a span of 13 bases. Per the germline V gene, CDR1 is SNHLY and CDR2 is FYNNEI. CDR3 length: 14 residues. DNA of the CDR3: TGTGCCAGCAGTTTCATTCTTGGGGACTATGGCTACACCTTC. It translates to CASSFILGDYGYTF.

As concerns this clone: It is unclear where the CDR3 begins or ends on the DNA, so no DNA is shown, and the CDR3 is as TCRdb lists it. The rearrangement joins TRBV27 to TRBJ1-2; whether TRBD1, the table's D call, matches the DNA was not checked. Germline assignment: CDR1 MNHEY and CDR2 SMNVEV (reference sequence). The CDR3 length equals 13 residues, ends included. CDR3 amino acids: CASSFGSGYGYTF.

To note about this clone: The sample has other DNA sequences that encode this CDR3 too. The chain employs TRBV27 and TRBJ2-5; D is unclear. Trimming stripped 3 bases from V and 5 bases from J, with 4 bases between. Germline V gives CDR1 MNHEY, CDR2 SMNVEV (reference sequence). There are 11 residues in the CDR3. The CDR3 DNA follows: TGTGCCAGCAGTTTGGGGGAGACCCAGTACTTC. Translating gives CASSLGETQYF.

The rearrangement uses TRBV28 and TRBJ1-2; D is perhaps TRBD1 (6 bases). Germline V lookup: CDR1 MDHEN, CDR2 SYDVKM. V was trimmed by 5 bases and J by 4 bases, leaving 26 bases between them. The CDR3 has 18 amino acids. CDR3 region: CASSPPMGTGRGTYGYTF. The CDR3 DNA reads TGTGCCAGCAGTCCGCCAATGGGGACGGGCAGGGGCACCTATGGCTACACCTTC.

J is TRBJ1-3 and V is TRBV11-1; weak D call: TRBD1 (6 bases). This CDR3 is built from 15 residues. V was shortened by 8 bases and J by 1 base, with 15 bases between the two germline ends. The germline V gene has CDR1 SGHAT and CDR2 FQDESV (reference sequence). CDR3 bases: TGTGCCAGCGAGGACAGTCGGAGATCTGGAAACACCATATATTTT. Protein sequence: CASEDSRRSGNTIYF.

This sequence joins TRBV7-9 and TRBJ2-3; no reliable D call. CDR3 length: 15 residues. In germline, CDR1 is SEHNR, CDR2 FQNEAQ (reference sequence). With 3 bases removed from V and 4 bases from J, the gap between germline ends came to 14 bases. The CDR3 nucleotides read TGTGCCAGCAGCTTGGGAAACAGCGTCGCAGATACGCAGTATTTT. It yields the protein CASSLGNSVADTQYF.

V gene TRBV28 combines with J gene TRBJ2-1; D ambiguous. The CDR3 is 13 residues long. Germline loops: CDR1 MDHEN, CDR2 SYDVKM. With 4 bases removed from V and 8 bases from J, the gap between germline ends came to 12 bases. Written as DNA, the CDR3 is TGTGCCAGCAGTTCAGGCTATACCTATGAGCAGTTCTTC. It codes for CASSSGYTYEQFF.

The rearrangement links TRBV6-1 to TRBJ1-1, with 7 bases matching TRBD1. Germline CDR1 MNHNS, CDR2 SASEGT. The V segment lost 1 base and the J segment 4 bases; nucleotides outside the gene matches: 18. The CDR3 length is 19 residues. The CDR3 DNA sequence: TGTGCCAGCAGTGAAGGCTCAGGGCTGGGAAGGGGGCTCTCCACTGAAGCTTTCTTT. Its translation: CASSEGSGLGRGLSTEAFF.